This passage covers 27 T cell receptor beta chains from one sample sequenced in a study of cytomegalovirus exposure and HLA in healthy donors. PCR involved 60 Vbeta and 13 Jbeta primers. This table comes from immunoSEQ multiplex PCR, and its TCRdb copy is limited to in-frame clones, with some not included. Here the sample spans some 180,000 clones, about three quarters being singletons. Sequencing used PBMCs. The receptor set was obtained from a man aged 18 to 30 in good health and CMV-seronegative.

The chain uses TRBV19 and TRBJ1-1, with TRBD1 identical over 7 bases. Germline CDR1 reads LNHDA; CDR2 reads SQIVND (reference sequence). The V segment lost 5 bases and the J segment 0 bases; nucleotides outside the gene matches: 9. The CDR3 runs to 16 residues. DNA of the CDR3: TGTGCCAGTAGTCGGTACAGGGGTCACATGAACACTGAAGCTTTCTTT. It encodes CASSRYRGHMNTEAFF.

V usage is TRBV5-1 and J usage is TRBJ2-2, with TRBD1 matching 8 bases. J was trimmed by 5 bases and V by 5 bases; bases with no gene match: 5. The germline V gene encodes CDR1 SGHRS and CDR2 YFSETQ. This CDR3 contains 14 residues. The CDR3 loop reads CASSGQGRTGELFF. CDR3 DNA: TGCGCCAGCAGTGGACAGGGTCGAACCGGGGAGCTGTTTTTT.

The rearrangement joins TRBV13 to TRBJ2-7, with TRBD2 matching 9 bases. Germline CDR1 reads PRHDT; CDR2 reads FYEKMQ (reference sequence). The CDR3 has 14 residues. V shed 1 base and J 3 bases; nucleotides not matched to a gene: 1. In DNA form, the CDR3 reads TGTGCCAGCAGCTTAGAGACTAGCGGCTACGAGCAGTACTTC. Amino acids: CASSLETSGYEQYF.

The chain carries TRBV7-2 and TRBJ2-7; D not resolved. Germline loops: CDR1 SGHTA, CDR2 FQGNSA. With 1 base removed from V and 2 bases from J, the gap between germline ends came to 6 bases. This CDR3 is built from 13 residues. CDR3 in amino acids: CASSLDTAYEQYF. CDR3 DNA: TGTGCCAGCAGCTTAGACACCGCCTACGAGCAGTACTTC.

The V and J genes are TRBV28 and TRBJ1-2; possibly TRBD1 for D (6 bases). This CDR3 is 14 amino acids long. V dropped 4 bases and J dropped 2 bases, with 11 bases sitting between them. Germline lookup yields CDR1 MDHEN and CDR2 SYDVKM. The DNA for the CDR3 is TGTGCCAGCAGTTCTCCGGGACACAACTATGGCTACACCTTC. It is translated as CASSSPGHNYGYTF.

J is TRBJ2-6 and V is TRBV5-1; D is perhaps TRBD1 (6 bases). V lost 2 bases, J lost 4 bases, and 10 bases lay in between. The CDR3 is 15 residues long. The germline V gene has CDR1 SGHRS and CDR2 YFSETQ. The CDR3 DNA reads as TGCGCCAGCAGCTTTCCAGGGGCCGGGGCCAACGTCCTGACTTTC. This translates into CASSFPGAGANVLTF.

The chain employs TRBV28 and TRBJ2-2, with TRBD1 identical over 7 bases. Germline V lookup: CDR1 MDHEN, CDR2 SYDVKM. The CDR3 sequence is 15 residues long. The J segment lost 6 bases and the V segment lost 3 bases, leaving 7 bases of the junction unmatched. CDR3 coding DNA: TGTGCCAGCAGTTTCTTAGACAGGGACCCCGGGGAGCTGTTTTTT. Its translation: CASSFLDRDPGELFF.

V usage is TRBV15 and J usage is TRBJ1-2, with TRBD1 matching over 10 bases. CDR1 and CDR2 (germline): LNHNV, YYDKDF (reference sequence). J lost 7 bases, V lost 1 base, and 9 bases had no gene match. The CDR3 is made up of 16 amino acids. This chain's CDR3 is CATSRGRDRGVGGYTF. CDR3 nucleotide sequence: TGTGCCACCAGCAGAGGCCGGGACAGGGGTGTAGGTGGCTACACCTTC.

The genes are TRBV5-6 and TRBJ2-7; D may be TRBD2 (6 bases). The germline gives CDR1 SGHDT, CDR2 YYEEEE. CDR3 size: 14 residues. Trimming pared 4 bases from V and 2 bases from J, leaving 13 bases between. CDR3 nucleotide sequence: TGTGCCAGCAGCCCGGGGGTGGACCCCTACGAGCAGTACTTC. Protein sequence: CASSPGVDPYEQYF.

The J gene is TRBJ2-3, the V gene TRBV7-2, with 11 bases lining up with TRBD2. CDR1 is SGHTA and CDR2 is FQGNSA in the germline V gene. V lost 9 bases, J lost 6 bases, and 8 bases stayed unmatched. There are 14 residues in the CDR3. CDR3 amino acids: CASALAGGGDTQYF. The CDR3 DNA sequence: TGTGCCAGTGCCCTAGCGGGGGGCGGGGATACGCAGTATTTT.

This chain's CDR3 is CASSTQGKGGELFF. CDR3 bases: TGTGCCAGTAGTACTCAGGGGAAGGGCGGGGAGCTGTTTTTT. The chain has TRBV19 and TRBJ2-2; D is possibly TRBD1 (6 bases). Between the trimmed V and J ends, which lost 4 bases and 7 bases, there was a span of 13 bases. The germline gives CDR1 LNHDA, CDR2 SQIVND (reference sequence). CDR3 size: 14 residues.

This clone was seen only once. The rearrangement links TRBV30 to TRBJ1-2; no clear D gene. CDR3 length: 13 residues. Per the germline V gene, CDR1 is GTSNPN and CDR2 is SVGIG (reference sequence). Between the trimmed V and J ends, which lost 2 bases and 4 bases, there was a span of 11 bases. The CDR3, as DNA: TGTGCCTGGAGTAGACTTGGAGGCTATGGCTACACCTTC. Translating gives CAWSRLGGYGYTF.

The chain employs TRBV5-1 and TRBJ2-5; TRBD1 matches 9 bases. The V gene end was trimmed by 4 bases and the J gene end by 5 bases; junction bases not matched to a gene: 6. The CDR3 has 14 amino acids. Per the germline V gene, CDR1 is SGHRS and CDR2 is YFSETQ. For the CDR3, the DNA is TGCGCCAGCAGCATTAGACAGGGGGATGAGACCCAGTACTTC. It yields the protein CASSIRQGDETQYF.

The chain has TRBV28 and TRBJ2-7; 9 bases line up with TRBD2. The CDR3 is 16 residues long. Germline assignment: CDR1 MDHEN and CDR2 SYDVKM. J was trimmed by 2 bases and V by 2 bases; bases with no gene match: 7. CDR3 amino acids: CASSLATSGTTYEQYF. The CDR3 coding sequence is TGTGCCAGCAGTTTAGCGACTAGCGGCACTACCTACGAGCAGTACTTC.

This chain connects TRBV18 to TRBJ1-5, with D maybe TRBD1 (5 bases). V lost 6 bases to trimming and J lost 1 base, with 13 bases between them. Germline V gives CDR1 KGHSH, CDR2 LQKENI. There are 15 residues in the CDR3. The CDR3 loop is CASSPRQISNQPQHF. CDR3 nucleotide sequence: TGTGCCAGCTCGCCTCGACAGATAAGCAATCAGCCCCAGCATTTT.

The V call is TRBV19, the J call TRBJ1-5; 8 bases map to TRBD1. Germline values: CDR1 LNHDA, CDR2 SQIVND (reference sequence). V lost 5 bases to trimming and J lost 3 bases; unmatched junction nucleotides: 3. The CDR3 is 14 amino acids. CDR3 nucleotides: TGTGCCAGTAGTCCAGGGGGCTCCAATCAGCCCCAGCATTTT. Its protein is CASSPGGSNQPQHF.

The CDR3 sequence: CASSAGTGDNPNEKLFF. The CDR3 DNA reads TGCGCCAGCAGCGCGGGGACCGGGGATAATCCTAATGAAAAACTGTTTTTT. The chain employs TRBV5-1 and TRBJ1-4; D might be TRBD1 (5 bases). The CDR3 runs 17 residues. CDR1 and CDR2 from the germline V gene are SGHRS and YFSETQ. Deletions cut 4 bases from V and 3 bases from J, with 19 bases between.

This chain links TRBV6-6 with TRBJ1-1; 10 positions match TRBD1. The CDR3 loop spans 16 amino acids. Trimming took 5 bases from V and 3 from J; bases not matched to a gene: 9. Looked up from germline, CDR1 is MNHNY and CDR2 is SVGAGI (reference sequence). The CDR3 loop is CASSQRQGAWDTEAFF. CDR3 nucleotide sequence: TGTGCCAGCAGTCAACGACAGGGGGCATGGGACACTGAAGCTTTCTTT.

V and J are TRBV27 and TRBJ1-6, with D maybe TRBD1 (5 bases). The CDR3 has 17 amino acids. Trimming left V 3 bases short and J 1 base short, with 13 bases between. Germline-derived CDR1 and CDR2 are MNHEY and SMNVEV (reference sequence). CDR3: CASSLGTDWSYNSPLHF. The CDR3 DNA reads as TGTGCCAGCAGTTTGGGGACTGACTGGTCCTATAATTCACCCCTCCACTTT.

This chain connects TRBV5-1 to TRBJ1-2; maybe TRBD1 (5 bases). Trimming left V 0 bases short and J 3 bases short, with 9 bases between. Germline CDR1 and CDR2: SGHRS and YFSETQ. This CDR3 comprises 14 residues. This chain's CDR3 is CASSLAGIDYGYTF. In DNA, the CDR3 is TGCGCCAGCAGCTTGGCAGGGATTGACTATGGCTACACCTTC.

The CDR3 is CASRLTTGGGQPQHF. The CDR3 DNA is TGTGCCAGCCGACTAACTACGGGGGGCGGTCAGCCCCAGCATTTT. The chain joins TRBV28 to TRBJ1-5; D perhaps matches TRBD1 (6 bases). With 8 bases removed from V and 6 bases from J, the gap between germline ends came to 20 bases. The germline CDR1 and CDR2 sequences are MDHEN and SYDVKM. CDR3 length equals 15 residues.

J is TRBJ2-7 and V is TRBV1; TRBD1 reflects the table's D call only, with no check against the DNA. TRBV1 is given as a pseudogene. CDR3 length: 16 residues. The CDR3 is CTSSQEDRGASYEQYF. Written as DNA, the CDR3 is TGCACCAGCAGCCAAGAAGACAGGGGGGCCTCCTACGAGCAGTACTTC.

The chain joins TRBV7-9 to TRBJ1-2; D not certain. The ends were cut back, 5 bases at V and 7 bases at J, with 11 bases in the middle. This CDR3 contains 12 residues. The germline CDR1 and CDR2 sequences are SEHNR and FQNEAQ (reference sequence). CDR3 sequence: CASSLNIAGYTF. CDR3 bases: TGTGCCAGCAGCCTGAACATCGCTGGCTACACCTTC.

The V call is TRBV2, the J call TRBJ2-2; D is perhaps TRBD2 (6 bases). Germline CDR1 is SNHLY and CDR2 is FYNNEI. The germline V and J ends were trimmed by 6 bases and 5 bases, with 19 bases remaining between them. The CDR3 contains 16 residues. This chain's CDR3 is CASSAVGTLGTGELFF. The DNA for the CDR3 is TGTGCCAGCAGCGCCGTCGGGACTCTCGGTACCGGGGAGCTGTTTTTT. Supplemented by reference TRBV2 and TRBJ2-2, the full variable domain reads EPEVTQTPSHQVTQMGQEVILRCVPISNHLYFYWYRQILGQKVEFLVSFYNNEISEKSEIFDDQFSVERPDGSNFTLKIRSTKLEDSAMYFCASSAVGTLGTGELFFGEGSRLTVL.

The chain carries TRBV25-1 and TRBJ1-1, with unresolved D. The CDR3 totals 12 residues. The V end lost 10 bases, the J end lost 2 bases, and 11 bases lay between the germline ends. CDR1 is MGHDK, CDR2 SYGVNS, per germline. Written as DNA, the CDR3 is TGTGCCACCACCAGAGGTAACACTGAAGCTTTCTTT. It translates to CATTRGNTEAFF.

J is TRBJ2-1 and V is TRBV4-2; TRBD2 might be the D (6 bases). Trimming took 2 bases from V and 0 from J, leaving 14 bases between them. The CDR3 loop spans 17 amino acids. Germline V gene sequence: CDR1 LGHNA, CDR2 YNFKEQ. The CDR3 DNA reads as TGTGCCAGCAGCCAACTGGGACTCGCGAGCTCCTACAATGAGCAGTTCTTC. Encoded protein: CASSQLGLASSYNEQFF.

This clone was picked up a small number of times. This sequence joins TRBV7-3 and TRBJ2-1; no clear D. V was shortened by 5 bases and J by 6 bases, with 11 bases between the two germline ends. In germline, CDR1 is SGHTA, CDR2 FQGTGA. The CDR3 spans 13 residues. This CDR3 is CASSPRGGNEQFF. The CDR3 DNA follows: TGTGCCAGCAGCCCAAGAGGTGGCAATGAGCAGTTCTTC.